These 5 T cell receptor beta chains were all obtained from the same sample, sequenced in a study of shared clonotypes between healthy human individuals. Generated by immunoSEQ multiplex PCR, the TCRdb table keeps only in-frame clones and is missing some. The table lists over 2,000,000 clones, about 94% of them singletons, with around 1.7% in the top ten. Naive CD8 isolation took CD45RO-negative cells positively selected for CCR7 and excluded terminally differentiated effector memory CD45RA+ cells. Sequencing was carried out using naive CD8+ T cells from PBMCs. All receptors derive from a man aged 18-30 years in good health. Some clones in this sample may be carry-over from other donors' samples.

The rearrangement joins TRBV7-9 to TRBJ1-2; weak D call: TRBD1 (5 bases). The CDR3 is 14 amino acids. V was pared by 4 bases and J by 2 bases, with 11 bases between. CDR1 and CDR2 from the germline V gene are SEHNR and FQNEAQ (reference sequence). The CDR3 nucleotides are TGTGCCAGCAGCTATGGTGAGGGGAACTATGGCTACACCTTC. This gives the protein CASSYGEGNYGYTF.

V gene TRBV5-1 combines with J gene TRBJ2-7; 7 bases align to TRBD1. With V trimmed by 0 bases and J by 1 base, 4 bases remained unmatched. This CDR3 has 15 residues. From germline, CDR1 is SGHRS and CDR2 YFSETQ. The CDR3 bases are TGCGCCAGCAGCTTGGCGGCCAGGGGGTCCTACGAGCAGTACTTC. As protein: CASSLAARGSYEQYF.

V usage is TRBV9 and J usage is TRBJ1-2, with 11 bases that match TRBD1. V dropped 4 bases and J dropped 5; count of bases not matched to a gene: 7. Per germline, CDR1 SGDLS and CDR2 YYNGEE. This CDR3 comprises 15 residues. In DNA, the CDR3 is TGTGCCAGCAGCACCAGGACAGGGGGCTTTTATGGCTACACCTTC. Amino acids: CASSTRTGGFYGYTF. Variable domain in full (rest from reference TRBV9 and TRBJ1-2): DSGVTQTPKHLITATGQRVTLRCSPRSGDLSVYWYQQSLDQGLQFLIQYYNGEERAKGNILERFSAQQFPDLHSELNLSSLELGDSALYFCASSTRTGGFYGYTFGSGTRLTVV.

The CDR3 region is CASSSLGLAETQYF. The CDR3 DNA sequence: TGTGCCAGCAGCTCACTAGGACTAGCGGAGACCCAGTACTTC. V and J are TRBV7-9 and TRBJ2-5, with TRBD2 matching over 9 bases. CDR1 SEHNR and CDR2 FQNEAQ come from the germline V gene (reference sequence). The V segment lost 4 bases and the J segment 5 bases; nucleotides outside the gene matches: 5. The CDR3 sequence is 14 residues long.

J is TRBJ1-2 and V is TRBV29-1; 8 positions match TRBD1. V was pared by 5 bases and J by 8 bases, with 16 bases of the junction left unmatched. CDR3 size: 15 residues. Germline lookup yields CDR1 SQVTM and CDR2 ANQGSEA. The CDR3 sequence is CSVQPLGQGLGGYTF. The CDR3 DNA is TGCAGCGTTCAGCCCCTCGGACAGGGCCTAGGCGGCTACACCTTC.